Sequencing of this T cell receptor (beta chain) was carried out in a study of cytomegalovirus exposure and HLA in healthy donors (TCRdb year 2017). About the full investigation: According to an earlier analysis of a few hundred of the donors, about 179 million T cells yielded 100 million or so unique TCR beta sequences and around 300 Gb of sequence data. Around 330 gigabases of sequencing data and around 80 million unique TCR sequences made up an early release that covered roughly 670 HLA-typed donors. Among the roughly 390 genotyped donors, roughly 80% belonged to the genetic ancestry cluster associated with self-reported Caucasian donors. The study aimed to test whether signatures of past pathogen exposure could be identified by cataloging public T cell receptors. The study used immunosequencing to profile the T cell repertoires of approximately 690 subjects and linked those repertoires to cytomegalovirus serostatus. In addition to the first cohort of 666 subjects, a separate validation cohort of 120 different subjects was used. The study combined high-throughput TCR immunosequencing, statistical association of individual TCRs with disease status, and machine learning to predict cytomegalovirus infection status. To study patterns of TCR occurrence, a later analysis re-analyzed previously published TCR beta repertoires from several hundred donors and added high-resolution HLA genotyping. Rather than drawing on any new phenotypic data, the later analysis identified candidate immune exposures from TCR beta sequences and the way those sequences occurred across donors. In an earlier analysis of a few hundred of the donors, high-throughput TCR beta sequencing was used to judge whether each TCR beta V gene segment behaved as functional or pseudogenic. Donor age, sex, ethnicity and CMV serostatus were collected together with the repertoire data. Genome-wide SNP genotypes for about 60% of the roughly 670 donors were used in a later genetic analysis, which treated that subset as a discovery cohort. All discovery cohort repertoires had been generated using a single sequencing platform. HLA typing included class I and class II loci at four-digit resolution. Typing coverage varied by locus: roughly 629-640 donors for A, B, C, DRB1 and DQB1; approximately 500 for DQA1; some 610 for DPA1; 450 to 480 for DPB1. Four to six DR-DQ haplotypes were handled as single units for association and clustering, since linkage in the cohort was strong. Across approximately 400 genotyped donors of the cohort, an average of about 240,000 unique TCR beta nucleotide sequences per donor were sequenced, and approximately 17% of those sequences were non-productive.

The cohort comprised more than 550 healthy bone marrow donors. At the time of sampling, every cohort member was nominally healthy, though immune exposures that went unrecorded were likely present. The donor was CMV seronegative and belonged to the group of 320 or so seronegative cohort members. Every donor gave a peripheral blood sample, and the peripheral blood mononuclear cells from that sample were used for TCR beta sequencing. Genomic DNA extraction from the blood cell samples was performed with the Qiagen DNeasy Blood Extraction Kit. Notes on this clone: Its antigen is not yet known. Base qualities are not at hand, and no much larger clone is one base apart.

Library method: the immunoSEQ multiplex PCR assay. A mixture of 60 forward primers for TCR Vbeta segments and 13 reverse primers for TCR Jbeta segments was used in the multiplex PCR. The CDR3 region of rearranged TCR beta genes was amplified from genomic DNA with a multiplex PCR assay. The Illumina HiSeq System was used to sequence the amplified TCR beta libraries as 87-base-pair reads. On the authors' methods: A later analysis tallied 80 million to 95 million unique TCR beta chains across the 700 or so repertoires, and approximately 12 million of those chains were shared by two or more donors. Raw reads were error-corrected and collapsed into unique sequences by a nearest-neighbor algorithm in which closely related sequences were merged to remove PCR and sequencing errors. Alignment of CDR3 sequences to IMGT reference sequences was used to assign V, D and J gene segments. For a sequence to be retained, a match of at least six nucleotides was required to both a V gene segment and a J gene segment. Rearrangements were classified as productive when the CDR3 lacked stop codons and remained in frame with V and J, and all other rearrangements were classified as non-productive. Following IMGT convention, CDR3 was defined as the stretch from the second conserved V-encoded cysteine up to the conserved J-encoded phenylalanine. The earlier analysis of a few hundred of the donors excluded sequences that lacked an unambiguous match to a single V gene segment. An earlier analysis of fewer than 750 of the donors called V segments functional above 56.7% productive rearrangements and segregating when the between-donor standard deviation exceeded 5%. A statistical classification framework was built to diagnose cytomegalovirus status from the catalog of TCR beta chain sequences. In a later analysis, TCR nucleotide sequences were compared against IMGT/GENE-DB human TR gene sequences so that V and J genes could be assigned. A later analysis assigned CDR3 sequences and most-parsimonious VDJ recombination scenarios with the TCRdist pipeline. In a later analysis, every TCR beta chain was defined by the combination of its CDR3 amino acid sequence and its V-gene family, and reads without a unique V-gene family were dropped. In a later analysis, 450 to 600 highly shared, low-generation-probability nucleotide sequences were removed to address suspected cross-contamination and a sequencing artifact. For each public chain, a later analysis derived a clonal expansion index from normalized ranks of inferred template counts within each repertoire. In a later analysis, generation probabilities were computed with a VDJ recombination model fitted to out-of-frame rearrangements, and the resulting probabilities were checked against IGoR. A later analysis scored TCR-TCR, TCR-HLA and TCR-CMV co-occurrence with hypergeometric tests, applying a repertoire-size bias correction to TCR pairs. False discovery rates were estimated in a later analysis by permuting HLA or CMV assignments 20 times. In a later analysis, co-occurring TCRs were grouped using DBSCAN, and TCRdist sequence similarity was added for clustering within HLA-allele-positive subsets. Repertoires with fewer than 30,000 or more than 120,000 public chains, plus five repertoires with anomalous nucleotide sharing, were excluded from co-occurrence clustering. The table was pulled from immuneACCESS by TCRdb, which kept in-frame rearrangements only. Such tables lose some clones; where checked, under half of the loss comes from unresolved V genes, and the rest has no known cause. Clone size and V and J calls were adopted from that table, with D and trimming inferred from the DNA. A total of approximately 250,000 clones appear in this sample, over 75% of them only once. The biggest ten clones account for under 0.6% of the sample.

General study outcomes and caveats: This cohort had only TCR beta chains sequenced, and the lack of alpha or paired-chain data limited which features could be detected. A later analysis associated 16,951 TCR beta sequences with specific HLA alleles at a false discovery rate of 0.05. In a later analysis, the rate of TCR association differed among HLA loci, with DRB1 alleles having the most associated TCRs and HLA-C alleles having the fewest. Compared with equally common non-associated chains, HLA-associated TCR beta chains in a later analysis were more clonally expanded and had lower generation probabilities. When HLA alleles, especially DR and DQ, strongly co-occurred, attributing TCR associations to individual alleles was difficult. Because HLA typing was unavailable for some donors at each locus, only the typed subset was used in association tests. The classifier was reported to diagnose cytomegalovirus status with high specificity and sensitivity in both the original and validation cohorts. Several of the top co-occurrence clusters appeared to be linked to parvovirus B19, influenza, CMV and Epstein-Barr virus, according to a later analysis. Immune exposure information for the cohort was limited to CMV serostatus. Compared with the approximately 700-donor mean, donors in an Asian-associated ancestry cluster had fewer N-insertions in productive TCRs, according to a later genetic analysis. In an earlier analysis of more than 450 of the donors, most TCR beta V segments were observed in productive rearrangements about 87% or about 30% of the time, broadly matching IMGT annotations. A cluster of highly shared sequence variants was judged likely to be a technical artifact of the sequencing pipeline. Sequencing depth was assumed to be roughly uniform across donors in the presence/absence analyses, though that assumption may not hold. The earlier analysis of 450 to 700 of the donors excluded about 16 rarely observed V segments, including chromosome 9 orphons, because counts were too low. Most TCR sequences were seen in very few donors, while some public TCRs were found in many individuals. V-gene and J-gene trimming of TCR beta chains was associated with a missense DCLRE1C variant in a later genetic analysis, and the association was replicated in an independent cohort. A total of 164 TCR beta chains were listed by the study as associated with cytomegalovirus. In vitro tests confirmed that a few of the cytomegalovirus-associated TCR beta chains recognize cytomegalovirus antigens. Linkage disequilibrium might explain the correlated functional status among segregating V segments, but an unknown experimental factor could not be ruled out. According to the authors, the approach could potentially be generalized to other disease states and immunological phenotypes. In a later analysis, most CMV-associated TCR beta chains were found to appear HLA-restricted, with HLA associations seemingly driven largely by CMV exposure. A further reported finding was that TCR beta sequences accurately predicted the HLA-A and HLA-B alleles for most subjects in the first cohort.

Sequenced input: PBMCs. This receptor was taken from a boy between 10 and 17 years old in good health and CMV-seronegative.

The nucleotides read TGTGCTAGTGGTTTGAGGCTGTGGGGCCTTGACTCCTACGAGCAGTACTTC. The translation is CASGLRLWGLDSYEQYF. This sequence uses TRBV12-5 and TRBJ2-7; tentative D gene TRBD1, with 5 bases matching. The CDR3 has 17 amino acids, counting the end cysteine and phenylalanine. Of all the DNA, just the CDR3 is kept, 51 bases in frame from base 1. Trimming removed 2 bases from V and 0 bases from J, leaving 17 bases between the germline ends. Looking up the germline V gene yields CDR1 LGHNT and CDR2 FRNRAP.